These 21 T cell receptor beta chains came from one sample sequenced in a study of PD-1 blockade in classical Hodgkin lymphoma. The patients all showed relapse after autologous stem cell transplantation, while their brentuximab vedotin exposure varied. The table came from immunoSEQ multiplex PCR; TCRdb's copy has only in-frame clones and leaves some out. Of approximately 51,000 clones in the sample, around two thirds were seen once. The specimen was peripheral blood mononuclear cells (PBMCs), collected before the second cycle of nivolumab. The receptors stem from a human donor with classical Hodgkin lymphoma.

For the CDR3, the DNA is TGTGCCAGTAGTATGGACAGGGCCGGAAACACCATATATTTT. The encoded protein is CASSMDRAGNTIYF. The chain employs TRBV19 and TRBJ1-3; the match to TRBD1 covers 8 bases. CDR1 and CDR2 (germline): LNHDA, SQIVND (reference sequence). Trimming at V came to 3 bases and at J to 4 bases, leaving 2 bases not matched to a gene. This CDR3 is built from 14 residues.

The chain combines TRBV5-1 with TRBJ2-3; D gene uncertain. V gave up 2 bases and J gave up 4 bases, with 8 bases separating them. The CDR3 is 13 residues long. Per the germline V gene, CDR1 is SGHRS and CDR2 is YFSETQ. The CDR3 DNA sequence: TGCGCCAGCAGCTTTCGACTGGCAGATACGCAGTATTTT. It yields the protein CASSFRLADTQYF.

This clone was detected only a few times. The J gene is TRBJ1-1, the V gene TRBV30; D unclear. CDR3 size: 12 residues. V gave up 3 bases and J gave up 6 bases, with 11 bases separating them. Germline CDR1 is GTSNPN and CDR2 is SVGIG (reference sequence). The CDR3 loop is CAWRAGPSEAFF. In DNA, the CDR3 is TGTGCCTGGAGAGCCGGACCTTCTGAAGCTTTCTTT.

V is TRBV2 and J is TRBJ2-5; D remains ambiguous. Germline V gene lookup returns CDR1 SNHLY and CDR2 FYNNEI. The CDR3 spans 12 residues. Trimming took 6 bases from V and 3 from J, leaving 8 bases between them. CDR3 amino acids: CASSYSEETQYF. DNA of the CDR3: TGTGCCAGCAGCTACAGTGAAGAGACCCAGTACTTC. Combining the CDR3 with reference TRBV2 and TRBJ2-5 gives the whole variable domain EPEVTQTPSHQVTQMGQEVILRCVPISNHLYFYWYRQILGQKVEFLVSFYNNEISEKSEIFDDQFSVERPDGSNFTLKIRSTKLEDSAMYFCASSYSEETQYFGPGTRLLVL.

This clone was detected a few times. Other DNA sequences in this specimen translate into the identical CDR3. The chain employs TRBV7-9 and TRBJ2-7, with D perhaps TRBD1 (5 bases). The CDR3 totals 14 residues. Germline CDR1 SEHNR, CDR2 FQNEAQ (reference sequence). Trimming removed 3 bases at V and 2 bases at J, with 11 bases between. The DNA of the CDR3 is TGTGCCAGCAGCTTTCAGGGATCTACCTACGAGCAGTACTTC. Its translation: CASSFQGSTYEQYF.

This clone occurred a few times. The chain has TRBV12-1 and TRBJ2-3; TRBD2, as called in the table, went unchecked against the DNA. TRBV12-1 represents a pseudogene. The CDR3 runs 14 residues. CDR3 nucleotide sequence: TGTGCCAGCAGCCCGGGGGGGTGCACAGATACGCAGTATTTT. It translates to CASSPGGCTDTQYF.

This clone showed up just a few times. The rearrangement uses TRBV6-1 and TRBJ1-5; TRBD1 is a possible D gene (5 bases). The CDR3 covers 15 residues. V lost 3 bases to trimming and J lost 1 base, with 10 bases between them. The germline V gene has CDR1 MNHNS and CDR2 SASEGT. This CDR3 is CASSERAGSNQPQHF. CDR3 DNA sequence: TGTGCCAGCAGTGAGAGGGCAGGGAGCAATCAGCCCCAGCATTTT.

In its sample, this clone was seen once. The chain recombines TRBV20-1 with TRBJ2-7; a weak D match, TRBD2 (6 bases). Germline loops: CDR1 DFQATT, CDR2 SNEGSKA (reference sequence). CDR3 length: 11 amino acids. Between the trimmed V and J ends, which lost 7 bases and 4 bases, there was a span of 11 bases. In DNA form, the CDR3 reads TGCAGTGGATGGGCGGGGTACGAGCAGTACTTC. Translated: CSGWAGYEQYF.

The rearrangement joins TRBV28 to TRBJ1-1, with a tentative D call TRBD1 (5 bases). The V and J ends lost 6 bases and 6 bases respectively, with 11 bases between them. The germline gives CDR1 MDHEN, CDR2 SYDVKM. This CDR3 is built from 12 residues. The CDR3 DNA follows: TGTGCCAGCAGAAGGTCAGGGCCTGAAGCTTTCTTT. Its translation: CASRRSGPEAFF.

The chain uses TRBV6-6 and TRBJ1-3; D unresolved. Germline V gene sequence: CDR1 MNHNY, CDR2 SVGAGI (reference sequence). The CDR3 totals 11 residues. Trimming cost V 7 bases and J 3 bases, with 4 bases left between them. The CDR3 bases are TGTGCCAGCAAGGTTGGAAACACCATATATTTT. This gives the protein CASKVGNTIYF.

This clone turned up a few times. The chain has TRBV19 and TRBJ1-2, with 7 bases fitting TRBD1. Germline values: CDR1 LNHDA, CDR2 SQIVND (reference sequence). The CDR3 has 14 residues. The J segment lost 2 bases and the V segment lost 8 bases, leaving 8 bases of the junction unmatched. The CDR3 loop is CASREEGANYGYTF. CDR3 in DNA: TGTGCCAGTCGGGAGGAGGGGGCCAACTATGGCTACACCTTC.

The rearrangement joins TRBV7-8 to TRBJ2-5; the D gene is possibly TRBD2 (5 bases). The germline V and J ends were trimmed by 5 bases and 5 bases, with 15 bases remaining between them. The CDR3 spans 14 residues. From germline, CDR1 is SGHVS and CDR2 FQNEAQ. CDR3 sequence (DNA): TGTGCCAGCAGCACTATCCGGGGTATGGAGACCCAGTACTTC. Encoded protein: CASSTIRGMETQYF.

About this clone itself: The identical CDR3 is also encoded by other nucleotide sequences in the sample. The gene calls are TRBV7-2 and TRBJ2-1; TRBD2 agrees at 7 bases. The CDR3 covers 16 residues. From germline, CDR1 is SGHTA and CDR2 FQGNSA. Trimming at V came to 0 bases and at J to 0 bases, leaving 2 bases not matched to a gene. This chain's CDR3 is CASSLATGGSYNEQFF. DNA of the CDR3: TGTGCCAGCAGCTTAGCGACGGGAGGCTCCTACAATGAGCAGTTCTTC.

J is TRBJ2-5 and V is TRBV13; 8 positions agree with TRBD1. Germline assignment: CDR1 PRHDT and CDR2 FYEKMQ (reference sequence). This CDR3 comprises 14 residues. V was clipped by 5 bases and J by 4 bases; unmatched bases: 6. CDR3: CASSTRTGRETQYF. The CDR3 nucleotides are TGTGCCAGCAGCACCCGGACAGGGAGAGAGACCCAGTACTTC.

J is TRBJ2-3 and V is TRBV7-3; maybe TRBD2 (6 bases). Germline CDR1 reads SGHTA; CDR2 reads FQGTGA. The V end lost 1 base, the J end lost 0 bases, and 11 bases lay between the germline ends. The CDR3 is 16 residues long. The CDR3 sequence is CASSLSGTLSTDTQYF. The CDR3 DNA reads TGTGCCAGCAGCTTAAGTGGGACTTTGAGCACAGATACGCAGTATTTT.

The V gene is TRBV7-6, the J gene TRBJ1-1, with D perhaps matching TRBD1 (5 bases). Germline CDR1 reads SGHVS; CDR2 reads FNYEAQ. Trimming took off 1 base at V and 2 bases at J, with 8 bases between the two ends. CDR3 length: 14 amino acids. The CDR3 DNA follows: TGTGCCAGCAGCTTAGGGGGACCTAACACTGAAGCTTTCTTT. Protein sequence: CASSLGGPNTEAFF.

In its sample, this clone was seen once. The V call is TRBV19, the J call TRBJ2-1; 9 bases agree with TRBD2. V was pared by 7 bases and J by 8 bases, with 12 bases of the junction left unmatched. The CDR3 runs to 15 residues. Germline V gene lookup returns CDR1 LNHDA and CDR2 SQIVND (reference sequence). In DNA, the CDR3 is TGTGCCAGTACCAATCGGGCAGGCGGGGGGGATGAGCAGTTCTTC. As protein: CASTNRAGGGDEQFF. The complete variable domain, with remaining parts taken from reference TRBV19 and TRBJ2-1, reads DGGITQSPKYLFRKEGQNVTLSCEQNLNHDAMYWYRQDPGQGLRLIYYSQIVNDFQKGDIAEGYSVSREKKESFPLTVTSAQKNPTAFYLCASTNRAGGGDEQFFGPGTRLTVL.

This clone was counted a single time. This CDR3 is CASGQGPSETQYF. Here the CDR3 DNA reads TGTGCCTCAGGACAGGGACCCTCCGAGACCCAGTACTTC. The chain combines TRBV30 with TRBJ2-5; TRBD1 agrees at 8 bases. CDR1 GTSNPN and CDR2 SVGIG come from the germline V gene (reference sequence). The V and J ends lost 7 bases and 5 bases, in that order; junction bases with no gene match: 9. CDR3 length: 13 residues.

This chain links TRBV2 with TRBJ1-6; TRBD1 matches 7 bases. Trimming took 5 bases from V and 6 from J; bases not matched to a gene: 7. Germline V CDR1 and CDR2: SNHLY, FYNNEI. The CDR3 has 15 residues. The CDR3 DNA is TGTGCCAGCAGTTCGAGACAGGGATTTAATTCACCCCTCCACTTT. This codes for CASSSRQGFNSPLHF.

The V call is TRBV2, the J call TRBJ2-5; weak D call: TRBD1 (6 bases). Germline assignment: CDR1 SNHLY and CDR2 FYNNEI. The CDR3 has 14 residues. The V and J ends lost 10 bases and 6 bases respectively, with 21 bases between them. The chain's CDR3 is CATTQGIVEKTQYF. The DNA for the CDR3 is TGTGCCACTACACAGGGTATCGTGGAGAAGACCCAGTACTTC.

In DNA, the CDR3 is TGTGCCAGCTCACCACCGGCGGGAGCAACCGGGGAGCTGTTTTTT. Its protein product is CASSPPAGATGELFF. The chain is built from TRBV18 and TRBJ2-2, with TRBD2 matching over 7 bases. The CDR3 extends over 15 amino acids. After removal of 0 bases from V and 5 bases from J, the junction contained 3 bases not matched to a gene. Germline V gives CDR1 KGHSH, CDR2 LQKENI.